This T cell receptor beta chain is from a study of T-cell reconstitution after alpha-beta-depleted transplantation in children (dated by TCRdb to between 2015 and 2016). Context from the whole study: T-cell immune reconstitution after TCRalphabeta/CD19-depleted allogeneic hematopoietic cell transplantation in children was quantitatively tracked in the study by means of TCR repertoire profiling. Broad study findings and their caveats: In some patients, the high TCRbeta diversity seen at day 60 was put down to recipient T cells and intrathymic progenitors that had survived conditioning. The apparently early recovery of alphabetaT-cell counts about two months after transplant reportedly depended on only several hundred rapidly expanded clones that came from non-depleted graft cells. The frequencies of hyperexpanded clones fell over the following months, and after one year, T-cell counts and TCRbeta diversity were mostly attributed to newly produced T cells.

Reading the germline V gene gives CDR1 MDHEN and CDR2 SYDVKM. The germline ends are 7 bases apart after V is trimmed by 1 base and J by 7 bases. The CDR3 starts with the cysteine, ends with the phenylalanine, and has 12 residues. The retained sequence is limited to the CDR3, 36 bases, with the frame set at the first base. The library was obtained by PCR. Instrument used: Illumina HiSeq 2500. To normalize quantification of the TCRbeta repertoire, the TCR libraries were built with molecular barcoding that relied on unique molecular identifiers. The raw public reads went through TCRdb reprocessing: fastp at Q25, MiXCR clone calling, in-frame beta chains kept. CDR3 protein sequences are deduplicated, and each keeps its most common genes and DNA. This sample is represented by 540,000 or so distinct CDR3 sequences; more than 20% of them were singletons. The ten largest make up 13% to 15% of the sample. About this clonotype: The antigen this receptor binds is unknown. No quality values exist for individual bases; no much larger clone is one base distant.

Reading the label with the study, this specimen's treatment or condition is: allogeneic hematopoietic cell transplantation with graft depleted of TCRalphabeta T cells and CD19 B cells. Transplant recipients were children who received TCRalphabeta/CD19-depleted allogeneic hematopoietic cell grafts. This receptor was identified in a boy in the first two years of life who had a stem cell transplant for acute myeloid leukemia, so the T cells may come from the graft donor. In this chain, TRBV28 is recombined with TRBJ1-2, with the D gene not clear enough to name. The source material was PBMCs, mostly from graft donor cells, sampled 360 days after TCRalphabeta/CD19-depleted stem cell transplant. The sequenced DNA: TGTGCCAGCAGTTTATCTAACATTGGCTACACCTTC. Its protein is CASSLSNIGYTF.